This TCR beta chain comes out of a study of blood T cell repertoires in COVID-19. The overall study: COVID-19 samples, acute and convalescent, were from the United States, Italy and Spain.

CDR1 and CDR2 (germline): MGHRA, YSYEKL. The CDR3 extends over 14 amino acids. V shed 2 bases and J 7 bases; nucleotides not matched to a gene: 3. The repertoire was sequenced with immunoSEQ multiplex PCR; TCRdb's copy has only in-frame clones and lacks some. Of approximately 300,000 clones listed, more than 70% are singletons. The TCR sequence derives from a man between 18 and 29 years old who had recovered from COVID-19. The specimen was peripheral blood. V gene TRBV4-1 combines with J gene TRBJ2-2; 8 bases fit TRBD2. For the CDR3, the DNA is TGCGCCAGCAGCCAATCGGGACTAGACGGGGAGCTGTTTTTT. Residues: CASSQSGLDGELFF.